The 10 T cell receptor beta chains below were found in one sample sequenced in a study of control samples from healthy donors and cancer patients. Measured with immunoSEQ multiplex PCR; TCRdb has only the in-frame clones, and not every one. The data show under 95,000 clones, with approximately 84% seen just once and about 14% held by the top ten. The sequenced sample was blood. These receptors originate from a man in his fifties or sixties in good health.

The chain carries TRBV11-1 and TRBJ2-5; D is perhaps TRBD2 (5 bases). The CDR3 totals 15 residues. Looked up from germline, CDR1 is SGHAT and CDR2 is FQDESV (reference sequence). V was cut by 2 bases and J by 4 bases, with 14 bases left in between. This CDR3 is CASSLLWEPVETQYF. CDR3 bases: TGTGCCAGCAGCTTATTGTGGGAGCCCGTAGAGACCCAGTACTTC.

DNA for the CDR3: TGTGCCAGCAGCGGGTCCCTCCGGACTAGCGGGACCGGGGAGCTGTTTTTT. Its protein product is CASSGSLRTSGTGELFF. V is TRBV9 and J is TRBJ2-2; TRBD2 agrees at 11 bases. This CDR3 comprises 17 residues. The germline V gene encodes CDR1 SGDLS and CDR2 YYNGEE. V shed 3 bases and J 5 bases; nucleotides not matched to a gene: 9.

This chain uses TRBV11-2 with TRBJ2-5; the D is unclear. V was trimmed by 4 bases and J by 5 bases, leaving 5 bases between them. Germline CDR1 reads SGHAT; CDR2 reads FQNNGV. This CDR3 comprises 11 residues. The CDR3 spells CASSSWETQYF. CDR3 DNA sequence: TGTGCCAGCAGCTCCTGGGAGACCCAGTACTTC.

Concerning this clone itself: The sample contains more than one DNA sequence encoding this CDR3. CDR3 loop: CASTPQGETQYF. The CDR3 coding sequence is TGTGCCAGCACCCCGCAAGGGGAGACCCAGTACTTC. J is TRBJ2-5 and V is TRBV7-9; D is unclear. The germline V and J ends were trimmed by 7 bases and 5 bases, with 11 bases remaining between them. Germline V gene data show CDR1 as SEHNR and CDR2 as FQNEAQ (reference sequence). This CDR3 contains 12 residues.

In nucleotides, the CDR3 is TGTGCCGGGTCTACAGGCAACTCTGGAAACACCATATATTTT. Translating gives CAGSTGNSGNTIYF. The V gene is TRBV30, the J gene TRBJ1-3, with a tentative D call TRBD1 (5 bases). Trimming removed 8 bases at V and 0 bases at J, with 14 bases between. This CDR3 comprises 14 residues. CDR1 is GTSNPN, CDR2 SVGIG, per germline (reference sequence).

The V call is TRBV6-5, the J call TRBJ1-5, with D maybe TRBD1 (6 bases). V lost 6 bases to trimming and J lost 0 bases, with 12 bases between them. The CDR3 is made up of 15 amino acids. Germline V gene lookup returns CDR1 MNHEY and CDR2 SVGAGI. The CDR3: CASRGTSYSNQPQHF. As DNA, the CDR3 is TGTGCCAGCAGGGGGACATCCTATAGCAATCAGCCCCAGCATTTT.

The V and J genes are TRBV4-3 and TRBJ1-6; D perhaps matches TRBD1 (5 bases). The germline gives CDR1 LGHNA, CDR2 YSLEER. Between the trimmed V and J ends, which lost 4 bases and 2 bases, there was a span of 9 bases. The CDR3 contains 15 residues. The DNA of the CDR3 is TGCGCCAGCAGCCTGGGGCAGACCTATAATTCACCCCTCCACTTT. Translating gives CASSLGQTYNSPLHF.

The CDR3 here is CASSEALWGNQPQHF. The CDR3 region has the DNA TGTGCCAGCAGTGAAGCGCTTTGGGGCAATCAGCCCCAGCATTTT. This sequence joins TRBV6-1 and TRBJ1-5; D unresolved. Deletions cut 0 bases from V and 2 bases from J, with 8 bases between. The CDR3 loop spans 15 amino acids. Per germline, CDR1 MNHNS and CDR2 SASEGT.

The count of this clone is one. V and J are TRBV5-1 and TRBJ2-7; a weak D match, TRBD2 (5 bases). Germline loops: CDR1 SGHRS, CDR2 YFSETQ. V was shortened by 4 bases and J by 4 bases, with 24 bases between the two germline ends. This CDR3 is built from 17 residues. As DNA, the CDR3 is TGCGCCAGCAGCCACCTGGGAGCTACCCACGGTGCTTACGAGCAGTACTTC. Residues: CASSHLGATHGAYEQYF.

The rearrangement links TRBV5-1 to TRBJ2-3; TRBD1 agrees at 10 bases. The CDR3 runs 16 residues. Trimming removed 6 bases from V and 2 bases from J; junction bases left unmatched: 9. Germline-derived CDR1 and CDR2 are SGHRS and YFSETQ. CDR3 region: CASTLPGTGATDTQYF. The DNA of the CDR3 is TGCGCCAGCACTCTTCCCGGGACAGGGGCCACAGATACGCAGTATTTT.